The source of this TCR beta chain is a study of CD8 T cells in ankylosing spondylitis. Study results and limitations: Reactive arthritis synovial fluid and blood previously showed some of these motif variants. It was reported that disease-linked clones were significantly enriched in matched ankylosing spondylitis synovial fluid. Ankylosing spondylitis blood appeared to be characterized by a TCR beta motif of eight highly homologous variants.

The V gene's germline CDR1 is SGHRS and CDR2 YFSETQ. The CDR3 totals 19 residues. Trimming cost V 4 bases and J 2 bases; bases outside gene matches: 15. This clonotype came up many times. What it binds is not known. Each CDR3 protein is one row after TCRdb ran MiXCR on the 5' RACE reads. In the table there are around 490,000 distinct CDR3 sequences, approximately 5.3% of which are singletons. The V and J genes are TRBV5-1 and TRBJ2-1; 10 nucleotides align to TRBD2. Sequences were obtained from blood, either unsorted or a sorted T cell fraction (not recorded which). The receptor was derived from a male donor with ankylosing spondylitis. The CDR3 DNA reads TGCGCCAGCAGCCCCGGACAGGGATTAGCGGGAGGAACCTACAATGAGCAGTTCTTC. Protein: CASSPGQGLAGGTYNEQFF.